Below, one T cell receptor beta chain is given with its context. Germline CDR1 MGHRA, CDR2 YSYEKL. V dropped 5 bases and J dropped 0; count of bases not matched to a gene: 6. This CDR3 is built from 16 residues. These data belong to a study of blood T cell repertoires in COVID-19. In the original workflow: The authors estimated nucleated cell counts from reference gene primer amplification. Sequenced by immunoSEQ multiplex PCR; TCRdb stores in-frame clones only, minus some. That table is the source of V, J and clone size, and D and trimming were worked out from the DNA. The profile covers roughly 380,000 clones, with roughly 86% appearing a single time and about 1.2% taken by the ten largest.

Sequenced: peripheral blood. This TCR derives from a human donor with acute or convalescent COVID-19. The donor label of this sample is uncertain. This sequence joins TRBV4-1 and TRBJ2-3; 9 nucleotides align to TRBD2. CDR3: CASSDGTSLSTDTQYF. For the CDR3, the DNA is TGCGCCAGCAGCGACGGGACTAGCCTTAGCACAGATACGCAGTATTTT.